The present T cell receptor (beta chain) was sequenced within a study of CD8+CD57+ T cells in acquired aplastic anemia. General study points: Overlap between patients and controls comprised twenty-nine CD8+ CDR3 sequences.

Genomic DNA provided the template from which TCR beta VDJ and CDR3 profiles were obtained. TCRdb re-derived calls from the reads in MiXCR, one entry per CDR3 protein. Of about 400,000 distinct CDR3 sequences listed, 55% to 70% are singletons. Remarks on this clonotype: The target antigen is unknown.

Trimming took off 8 bases at V and 2 bases at J, with 19 bases between the two ends. CDR3 length: 16 residues. CDR1 and CDR2 (germline): LNHDA, SQIVND (reference sequence). V and J are TRBV19 and TRBJ1-3; D might be TRBD1 (6 bases). The TCR comes from a human donor in good health, serving as a control. The sequenced sample was sorted CD4+, CD8+, or CD8+CD57+ T cells (not recorded which) from PBMCs. The CDR3 region is CASFSGDTGAGNTIYF. The CDR3 DNA reads as TGTGCCAGTTTCTCAGGGGATACGGGTGCTGGAAACACCATATATTTT. Full variable domain (remainder filled in from reference TRBV19 and TRBJ1-3): DGGITQSPKYLFRKEGQNVTLSCEQNLNHDAMYWYRQDPGQGLRLIYYSQIVNDFQKGDIAEGYSVSREKKESFPLTVTSAQKNPTAFYLCASFSGDTGAGNTIYFGEGSWLTVV.